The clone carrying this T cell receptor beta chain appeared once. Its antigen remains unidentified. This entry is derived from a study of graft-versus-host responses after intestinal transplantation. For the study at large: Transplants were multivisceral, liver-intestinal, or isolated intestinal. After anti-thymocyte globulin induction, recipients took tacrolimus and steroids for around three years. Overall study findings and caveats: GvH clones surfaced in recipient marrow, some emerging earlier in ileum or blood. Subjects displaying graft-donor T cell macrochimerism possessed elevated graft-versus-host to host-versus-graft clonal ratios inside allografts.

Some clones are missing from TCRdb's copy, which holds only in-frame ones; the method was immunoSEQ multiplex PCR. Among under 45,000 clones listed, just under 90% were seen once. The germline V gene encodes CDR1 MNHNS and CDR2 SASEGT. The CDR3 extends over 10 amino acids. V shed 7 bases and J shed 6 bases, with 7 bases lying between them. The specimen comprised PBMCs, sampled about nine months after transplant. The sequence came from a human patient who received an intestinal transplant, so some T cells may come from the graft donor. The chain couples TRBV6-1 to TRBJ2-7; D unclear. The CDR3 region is CASNSLEQYF. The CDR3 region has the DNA TGTGCCAGCAATTCTCTCGAGCAGTACTTC.